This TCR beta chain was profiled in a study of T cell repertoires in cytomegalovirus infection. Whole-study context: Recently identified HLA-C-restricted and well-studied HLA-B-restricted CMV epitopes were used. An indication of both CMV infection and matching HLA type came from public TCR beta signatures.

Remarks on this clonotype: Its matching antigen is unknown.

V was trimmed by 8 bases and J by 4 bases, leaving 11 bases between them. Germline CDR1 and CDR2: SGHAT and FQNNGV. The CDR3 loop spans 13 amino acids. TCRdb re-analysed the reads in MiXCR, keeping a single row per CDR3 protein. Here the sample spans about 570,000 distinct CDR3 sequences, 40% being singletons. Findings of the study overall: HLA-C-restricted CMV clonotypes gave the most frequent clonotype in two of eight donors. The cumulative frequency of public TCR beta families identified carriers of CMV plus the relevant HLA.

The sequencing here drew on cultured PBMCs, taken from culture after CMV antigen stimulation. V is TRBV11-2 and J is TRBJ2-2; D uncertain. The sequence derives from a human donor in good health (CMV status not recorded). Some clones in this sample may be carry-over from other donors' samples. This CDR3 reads CASHPPPTGELFF. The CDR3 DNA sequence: TGTGCCAGCCACCCCCCTCCCACCGGGGAGCTGTTTTTT.